A single T cell receptor (beta chain) is shown here with its context. TCRdb redid the calling of the RT-PCR reads with MiXCR, one entry per CDR3 protein. The data hold hundreds of thousands of distinct CDR3 sequences, with approximately 10% observed a single time. Germline assignment: CDR1 DFQATT and CDR2 SNEGSKA (reference sequence). Trimming pared 2 bases from V and 3 bases from J, leaving 16 bases between. The CDR3 runs to 16 residues. This sample is part of a study of response to subunit inactivated influenza vaccine. This same sample was also part of a study on T cells expressing NK-cell markers. In that study: TCR beta cDNA was generated via 5'RACE template switching incorporating UMIs. All TCR beta repertoires analysed originated from sorted CD3+CD56+NKG2C+, CD3+CD56+NKG2C- and CD3+CD56-NKG2C+ T cells. The eight sequenced donors comprised seven who were HCMV-seropositive and one who was seronegative. In about 6 donors, dominant CD3+CD56+NKG2C+ clonotypes ranked among the top 10 CD8+ clonotypes. In four donors, these clonotypes also led the CD3+CD56-NKG2C+ fraction.

The rearrangement uses TRBV20-1 and TRBJ2-2; a weak D match, TRBD2 (7 bases). The source of this sequence is a man aged 45-60 years who received an inactivated influenza vaccine. The material sequenced was PBMCs from blood, taken on the day of vaccination. The CDR3 coding sequence is TGCAGTGCTAGAAGGGGGGGCCAAGTTGACACCGGGGAGCTGTTTTTT. This sequence encodes CSARRGGQVDTGELFF.